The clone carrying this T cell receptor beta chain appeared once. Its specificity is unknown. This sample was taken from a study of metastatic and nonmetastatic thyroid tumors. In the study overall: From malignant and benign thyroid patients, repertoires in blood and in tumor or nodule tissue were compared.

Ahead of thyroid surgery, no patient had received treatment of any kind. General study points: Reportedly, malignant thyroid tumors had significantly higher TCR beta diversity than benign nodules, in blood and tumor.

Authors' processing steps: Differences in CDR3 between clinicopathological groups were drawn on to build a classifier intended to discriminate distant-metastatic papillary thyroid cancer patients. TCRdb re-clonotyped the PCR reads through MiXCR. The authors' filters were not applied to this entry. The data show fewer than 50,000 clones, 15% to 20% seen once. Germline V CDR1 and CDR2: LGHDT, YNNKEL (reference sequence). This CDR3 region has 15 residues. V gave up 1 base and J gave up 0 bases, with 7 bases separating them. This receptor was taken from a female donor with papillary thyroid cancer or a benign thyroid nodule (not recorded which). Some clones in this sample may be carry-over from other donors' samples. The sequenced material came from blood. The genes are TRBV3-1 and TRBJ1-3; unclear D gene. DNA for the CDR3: TGTGCCAGCAGCCAAGTGGTCGGCTCTGGAAACACCATATATTTT. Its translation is CASSQVVGSGNTIYF. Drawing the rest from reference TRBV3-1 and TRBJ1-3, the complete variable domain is DTAVSQTPKYLVTQMGNDKSIKCEQNLGHDTMYWYKQDSKKFLKIMFSYNNKELIINETVPNRFSPKSPDKAHLNLHINSLELGDSAVYFCASSQVVGSGNTIYFGEGSWLTVV.